This T cell receptor (beta chain) was identified in a study of blood T cell repertoires in COVID-19. Study context: Both acute and convalescent COVID-19 samples were obtained from the United States, Italy and Spain. PBMCs, B-cell-depleted T cells, or T cells were the source of the cDNA or gDNA that made up the material.

In the study's own analysis: Nucleated cell counts were estimated from reference gene primer amplification. The data were produced by immunoSEQ multiplex PCR, yet TCRdb's version contains in-frame clones alone and is incomplete. D and trimming come from the DNA, and the V and J calls and clone size come from that table. The table includes some 200,000 clones, roughly 85% detected once. CDR1 is SGHVS, CDR2 FQNEAQ, per germline. The CDR3 is 15 amino acids. V was shortened by 5 bases and J by 1 base, with 12 bases between the two germline ends. The chain has TRBV7-8 and TRBJ1-5; D is undetermined. Sequencing input: peripheral blood. This receptor was identified in a woman aged 55-75 years with acute or convalescent COVID-19. The CDR3 region has the DNA TGTGCCAGCAGCCACGGGAGGGTGAGCAATCAGCCCCAGCATTTT. This codes for CASSHGRVSNQPQHF. Together with reference TRBV7-8 and TRBJ1-5, the CDR3 gives the full variable domain: GAGVSQSPRYKVAKRGQDVALRCDPISGHVSLFWYQQALGQGPEFLTYFQNEAQLDKSGLPSDRFFAERPEGSVSTLKIQRTQQEDSAVYLCASSHGRVSNQPQHFGDGTRLSIL.